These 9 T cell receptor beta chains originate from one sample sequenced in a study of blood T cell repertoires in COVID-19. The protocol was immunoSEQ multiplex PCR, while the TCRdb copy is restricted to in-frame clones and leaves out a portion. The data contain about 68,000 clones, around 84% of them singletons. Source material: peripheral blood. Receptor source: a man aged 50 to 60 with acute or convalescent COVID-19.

The CDR3, as DNA: TGTGCCAGCAGCCTACTCCAGGGATCAGAGACCCAGTACTTC. As protein: CASSLLQGSETQYF. The chain uses TRBV11-2 and TRBJ2-5; perhaps TRBD1 as D (5 bases). CDR3 length equals 14 residues. Trimming took off 5 bases at V and 4 bases at J, with 14 bases between the two ends. CDR1 is SGHAT and CDR2 is FQNNGV in the germline V gene.

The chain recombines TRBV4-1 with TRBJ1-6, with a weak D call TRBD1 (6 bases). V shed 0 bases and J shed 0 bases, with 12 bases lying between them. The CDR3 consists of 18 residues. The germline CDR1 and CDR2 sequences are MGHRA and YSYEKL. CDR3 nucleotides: TGCGCCAGCAGCCAAGATGGGACACAAAGCTCCTATAATTCACCCCTCCACTTT. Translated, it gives CASSQDGTQSSYNSPLHF.

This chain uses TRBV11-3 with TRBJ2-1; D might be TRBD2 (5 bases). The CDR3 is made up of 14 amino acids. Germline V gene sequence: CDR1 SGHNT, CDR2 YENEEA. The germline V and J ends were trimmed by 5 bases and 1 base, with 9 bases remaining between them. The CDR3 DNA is TGTGCCAGCAGCCCTCGAGGGTCCTACAATGAGCAGTTCTTC. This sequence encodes CASSPRGSYNEQFF.

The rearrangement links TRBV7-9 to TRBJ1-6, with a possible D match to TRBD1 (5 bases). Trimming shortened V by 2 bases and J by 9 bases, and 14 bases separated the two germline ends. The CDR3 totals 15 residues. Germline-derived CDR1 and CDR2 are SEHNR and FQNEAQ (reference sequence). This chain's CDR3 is CASSLQGIRSSPLHF. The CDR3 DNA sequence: TGTGCCAGCAGCTTACAGGGTATACGGTCTTCACCCCTCCACTTT.

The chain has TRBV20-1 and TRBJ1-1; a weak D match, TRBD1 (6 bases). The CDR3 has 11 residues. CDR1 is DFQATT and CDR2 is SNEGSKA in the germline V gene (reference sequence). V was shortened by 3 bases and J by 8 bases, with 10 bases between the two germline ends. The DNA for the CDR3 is TGCAGTGCTAGTAGAACAGGGGAAGCTTTCTTT. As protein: CSASRTGEAFF.

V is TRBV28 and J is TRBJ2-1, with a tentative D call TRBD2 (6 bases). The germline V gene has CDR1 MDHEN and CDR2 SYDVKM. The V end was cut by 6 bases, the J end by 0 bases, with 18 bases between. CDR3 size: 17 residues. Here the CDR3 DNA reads TGTGCCAGCAGACAAACAACTCGGGAGAGCTCCTACAATGAGCAGTTCTTC. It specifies CASRQTTRESSYNEQFF.

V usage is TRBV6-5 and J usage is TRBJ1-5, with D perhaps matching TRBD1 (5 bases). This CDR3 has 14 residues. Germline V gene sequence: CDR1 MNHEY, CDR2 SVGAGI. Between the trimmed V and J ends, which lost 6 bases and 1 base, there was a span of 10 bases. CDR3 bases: TGTGCCAGCAGGGGCCCAGGGAGCAATCAGCCCCAGCATTTT. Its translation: CASRGPGSNQPQHF.

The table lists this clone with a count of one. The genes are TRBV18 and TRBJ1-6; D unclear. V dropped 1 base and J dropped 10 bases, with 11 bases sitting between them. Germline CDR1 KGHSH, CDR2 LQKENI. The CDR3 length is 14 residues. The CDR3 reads CASSPRRTESPLHF. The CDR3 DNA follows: TGTGCCAGCTCACCACGTCGGACTGAGTCACCCCTCCACTTT.

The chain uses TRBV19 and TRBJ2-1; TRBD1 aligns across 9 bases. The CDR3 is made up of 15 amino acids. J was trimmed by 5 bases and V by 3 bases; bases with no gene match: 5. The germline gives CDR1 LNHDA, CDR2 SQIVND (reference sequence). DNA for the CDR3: TGTGCCAGTAGTATCTACAGGGGGCGCAACAATGAGCAGTTCTTC. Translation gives CASSIYRGRNNEQFF.